Sequencing of this T cell receptor (beta chain) was carried out in a study of shared clonotypes between healthy human individuals. Donors had no recently reported acute infections or vaccinations and were HIV-negative. Study findings and constraints: What limited the represented genetic and exposure-history diversity was the small number of donors. Clonotype sharing among the donors was expected to vary with sequencing depth.

This clone was found once. Its antigen is currently unknown. In the original workflow: From ImmunoSEQ came sequences covering only the junction and carrying no quality scores, so filtering differed. Sequencing used immunoSEQ multiplex PCR; TCRdb keeps in-frame clones, though not all of them. V and J calls plus clone size are reproduced from that table; the DNA served to infer D and trimming. Of 550,000 to 600,000 clones in the sample, around three quarters were seen once. Germline values: CDR1 WNHNN, CDR2 SYGVQD (reference sequence). The CDR3 spans 17 residues. V gave up 6 bases and J gave up 3 bases, with 20 bases separating them.

The clonotype comes from a woman aged 40 to 55 in good health. Some clones in this sample may be carry-over from other donors' samples. The sequenced sample was PBMCs. The chain uses TRBV10-1 and TRBJ2-2; D assignment may be TRBD1 or TRBD2 (5 bases each). CDR3 amino acids: CASRLGRRDGDTGELFF. The CDR3 nucleotides are TGCGCCAGCAGACTGGGTCGACGGGACGGTGACACCGGGGAGCTGTTTTTT.